Below, one TCR beta chain is given with its context. As handled by the study authors: Reference gene primer amplification in the assay estimated nucleated cell counts. Method: immunoSEQ multiplex PCR; TCRdb's copy keeps in-frame clones and lacks some. V and J calls and clone size are given by that table; D and trimming were obtained from the DNA. The sample has about 210,000 clones, about four fifths seen once. V lost 3 bases to trimming and J lost 6 bases; unmatched junction nucleotides: 9. Per germline, CDR1 SGHTA and CDR2 FQGNSA. CDR3 length: 15 residues. The data derive from a study of blood T cell repertoires in COVID-19. Study summary: The study drew acute and convalescent COVID-19 samples from the United States, Italy and Spain. T cells, B-cell-depleted T cells, or PBMCs provided the cDNA or gDNA that served as material.

J is TRBJ2-3 and V is TRBV7-2, with TRBD2 identical over 7 bases. The sample comprised peripheral blood. This receptor was taken from a woman between 50 and 59 years old with acute or convalescent COVID-19. The chain's CDR3 is CASSLLGGTADTQYF. The CDR3 nucleotides read TGTGCCAGCAGCTTGCTCGGGGGGACCGCGGATACGCAGTATTTT.